These T cell receptor beta chains were read from a single sample in a study of cytomegalovirus exposure and HLA in healthy donors. The repertoire was sequenced with immunoSEQ multiplex PCR; TCRdb's copy has only in-frame clones and lacks some. The sample has some 180,000 clones; roughly 9.4% are singletons. The sample was PBMCs. The source is a woman aged 25 to 39 in good health and CMV-seropositive. Each CDR3 is given with its conserved first and last residue. D genes are given only for firm matches. Expanded clones get a size class; other rows say once, few or many, or leave the size out.

TRBV29-1	-	TRBD1	TRBJ2-7	16	CSVEDPGQGSPYEQYF	TGCAGCGTTGAAGACCCCGGACAGGGAAGCCCCTACGAGCAGTACTTC
TRBV6-5	few	-	TRBJ2-7	14	CASASVRGTYEQYF	TGTGCCAGCGCCTCAGTAAGGGGAACCTACGAGCAGTACTTC
TRBV2	-	-	TRBJ2-5	14	CASSDQGWEETQYF	TGTGCCAGCAGTGATCAGGGATGGGAAGAGACCCAGTACTTC
TRBV27	-	-	TRBJ1-1	13	CASSSRQVPEAFF	TGTGCCAGCAGTTCCCGACAGGTCCCTGAAGCTTTCTTT
TRBV9	few	TRBD2	TRBJ2-2	15	CASSATSGSAGELFF	TGTGCCAGCAGCGCTACTAGCGGGAGTGCCGGGGAGCTGTTTTTT
TRBV11-3	-	-	TRBJ1-1	13	CASSFTANTEAFF	TGTGCCAGCAGCTTTACAGCGAACACTGAAGCTTTCTTT
TRBV6-1	few	TRBD1	TRBJ1-2	12	CASSERTGGYTF	TGTGCCAGCAGTGAAAGGACAGGTGGATACACCTTC
TRBV9	few	TRBD1	TRBJ2-2	16	CASSVEGQGSFRELFF	TGTGCCAGCAGCGTAGAGGGACAGGGATCATTTCGGGAGCTGTTTTTT
TRBV5-4	few	TRBD1	TRBJ2-4	15	CASSQQTGAKNIQYF	TGTGCCAGCAGCCAGCAGACAGGGGCCAAAAACATTCAGTACTTC
TRBV7-8	few	-	TRBJ1-4	15	CASSPMSHPNEKLFF	TGTGCCAGCAGTCCCATGTCCCATCCTAATGAAAAACTGTTTTTT
TRBV10-1	-	TRBD2	TRBJ2-3	17	CASSEVGTSGKTDTQYF	TGCGCCAGCAGTGAGGTGGGGACTAGCGGGAAGACAGATACGCAGTATTTT
TRBV20-1	-	-	TRBJ1-2	11	CSARAGGGYTF	TGCAGTGCCAGGGCGGGAGGGGGCTACACCTTC
TRBV19	-	-	TRBJ1-5	15	CASNTRLTGNQPQHF	TGTGCCAGTAACACAAGGTTAACAGGCAATCAGCCCCAGCATTTT
TRBV9	-	TRBD2	TRBJ2-1	15	CASSVTGGGYNEQFF	TGTGCCAGCAGCGTAACGGGGGGAGGGTACAATGAGCAGTTCTTC
TRBV7-3	few	TRBD2	TRBJ2-3	16	CASSLGTSGRTDTQYF	TGTGCCAGCAGCTTAGGGACTAGCGGGAGAACAGATACGCAGTATTTT
TRBV7-9	-	-	TRBJ1-4	15	CASSLHGDTNEKLFF	TGTGCCAGCAGCTTACACGGGGATACTAATGAAAAACTGTTTTTT
TRBV5-1	-	-	TRBJ2-1	15	CASATSQGHRNEQFF	TGCGCCAGCGCCACCAGCCAGGGTCATAGGAATGAGCAGTTCTTC
TRBV7-9	-	-	TRBJ2-5	14	CASSLNVLQETQYF	TGTGCCAGCAGCTTAAACGTACTCCAAGAGACCCAGTACTTC
TRBV19	-	-	TRBJ2-1	12	CASTVGYNEQFF	TGTGCCTCTACGGTCGGTTACAATGAGCAGTTCTTC
TRBV7-2	few	-	TRBJ2-3	13	CASSPGTPQTQYF	TGTGCCAGCAGCCCCGGGACTCCGCAGACGCAGTATTTT
TRBV6-5	-	TRBD1	TRBJ1-5	15	CASSLLTGRHQPQHF	TGTGCCAGCAGTCTACTGACAGGGAGGCATCAGCCCCAGCATTTT
TRBV2	few	TRBD1	TRBJ2-1	15	CAQPLGTGVSNEQFF	TGTGCACAGCCATTAGGGACAGGGGTGTCCAATGAGCAGTTCTTC
TRBV6-5	few	TRBD1	TRBJ2-7	14	CASSFTGQPYEQYF	TGTGCCAGCAGTTTTACGGGACAGCCCTACGAGCAGTACTTC
TRBV5-1	-	-	TRBJ2-2	16	CASSLDSGHLTGELFF	TGCGCCAGCAGCTTGGATTCAGGACACCTCACCGGGGAGCTGTTTTTT
TRBV19	-	TRBD1	TRBJ2-7	14	CASRWDRGSYEQYF	TGTGCCAGTAGGTGGGACAGGGGATCCTACGAGCAGTACTTC
TRBV7-6	-	-	TRBJ2-6	16	CASSSPGGSGANVLTF	TGTGCCAGCAGCTCACCCGGGGGCTCTGGGGCCAACGTCCTGACTTTC
TRBV27	few	TRBD1	TRBJ2-5	12	CASSSTGETQYF	TGTGCCAGCAGTTCGACAGGGGAGACCCAGTACTTC
TRBV11-2	-	TRBD2	TRBJ2-5	16	CASSLTGGPRKETQYF	TGTGCCAGCAGCTTAACGGGAGGCCCCCGAAAAGAGACCCAGTACTTC
TRBV5-4	few	TRBD2	TRBJ2-7	13	CASSLSSGNEQYF	TGTGCCAGCAGCTTGTCTAGCGGGAACGAGCAGTACTTC
TRBV6-1	few	-	TRBJ1-2	11	CASSQIYGYTF	TGTGCCAGCAGTCAGATCTATGGCTACACCTTC
TRBV10-3	-	TRBD2	TRBJ2-1	15	CAIRGGLADDNEQFF	TGTGCCATCAGGGGGGGACTAGCTGACGACAATGAGCAGTTCTTC
TRBV5-1	few	-	TRBJ2-1	13	CASSLLVSNEQFF	TGCGCCAGCAGCTTACTAGTATCCAATGAGCAGTTCTTC
TRBV27	-	TRBD2	TRBJ2-7	15	CASSLGLAGVSEQYF	TGTGCCAGCAGTTTAGGACTAGCGGGAGTAAGCGAGCAGTACTTC
TRBV30	-	TRBD1	TRBJ2-5	13	CAWSQGAVETQYF	TGTGCCTGGAGCCAGGGGGCGGTTGAGACCCAGTACTTC
TRBV19	-	TRBD1	TRBJ2-6	15	CASRPGGTGANVLTF	TGTGCCAGTAGACCAGGGGGCACTGGGGCCAACGTCCTGACTTTC
TRBV9	few	TRBD1	TRBJ2-5	16	CASSVGHRGQQETQYF	TGTGCCAGCAGCGTAGGTCACAGGGGGCAGCAAGAGACCCAGTACTTC
TRBV10-3	-	-	TRBJ2-5	16	CAISESGGAELETQYF	TGTGCCATCAGTGAGTCGGGGGGGGCTGAACTAGAGACCCAGTACTTC
TRBV7-6	few	-	TRBJ1-1	12	CASSVGGTEAFF	TGTGCCAGCAGCGTGGGAGGCACTGAAGCTTTCTTT
TRBV4-1	-	-	TRBJ2-3	15	CASSPLSVDTDTQYF	TGCGCCAGCAGCCCACTTAGCGTAGACACAGATACGCAGTATTTT
TRBV11-2	-	TRBD1	TRBJ1-2	13	CARSPTGPLDYTF	TGTGCCAGAAGCCCGACAGGGCCCCTCGACTACACCTTC
TRBV5-1	few	TRBD2	TRBJ2-3	16	CASSLDAAGLSDTQYF	TGCGCCAGCAGCTTGGATGCAGCGGGGTTATCAGATACGCAGTATTTT
TRBV30	-	TRBD2	TRBJ2-3	17	CAWSRWTSGLEGDTQYF	TGTGCCTGGAGTAGGTGGACTAGCGGCCTGGAGGGAGATACGCAGTATTTT
TRBV6-5	-	-	TRBJ1-2	13	CASRADRKNGYTF	TGTGCCAGCAGAGCCGACAGGAAAAATGGCTACACCTTC
TRBV15	few	TRBD1	TRBJ1-5	14	CATSPDRAGQPQHF	TGTGCCACCAGCCCTGACAGGGCGGGTCAGCCCCAGCATTTT
TRBV28	few	TRBD1	TRBJ2-7	14	CASNDRQGSYEQYF	TGTGCCAGCAACGACCGACAGGGCTCCTACGAGCAGTACTTC
TRBV15	-	-	TRBJ2-1	15	CATSRDPGRIGEQFF	TGTGCCACCAGCAGAGATCCTGGGAGAATCGGGGAGCAGTTCTTC